Shown below are 17 T cell receptor beta chains from a single sample sequenced in a study of blood T cell repertoires in COVID-19. Clones were sequenced by immunoSEQ multiplex PCR, and TCRdb holds only the in-frame ones, with some missing. This table holds about 200,000 clones, about 86% found once. Sequences were obtained from peripheral blood. All receptors derive from a woman between 70 and 85 years old with acute or convalescent COVID-19.

The V call is TRBV6-5, the J call TRBJ2-7, with D possibly being TRBD2 (6 bases). The CDR3 contains 15 residues. Looked up from germline, CDR1 is MNHEY and CDR2 is SVGAGI. Trimming took 5 bases from V and 5 from J, leaving 19 bases between them. The CDR3 coding sequence is TGTGCCAGCAGTCATTCTCAGGGAGGTCTTGACGAGCAGTACTTC. As protein: CASSHSQGGLDEQYF.

This chain uses TRBV7-3 with TRBJ2-2; 10 bases match TRBD2. From germline, CDR1 is SGHTA and CDR2 FQGTGA. The CDR3 loop spans 15 amino acids. The V gene end was trimmed by 5 bases and the J gene end by 5 bases; junction bases not matched to a gene: 5. CDR3 nucleotides: TGTGCCAGCAGCAAGCTAGCGGGAGCTACCGGGGAGCTGTTTTTT. Translating gives CASSKLAGATGELFF.

This chain uses TRBV24-1 with TRBJ1-1, with D possibly matching TRBD1 (5 bases). This CDR3 contains 17 residues. The germline V gene encodes CDR1 KGHDR and CDR2 SFDVKD. V lost 9 bases and J lost 3, with 25 bases in between. The CDR3 sequence is CATPMPVGLAGDTEAFF. The CDR3 nucleotides read TGTGCCACCCCCATGCCGGTGGGACTCGCCGGAGACACTGAAGCTTTCTTT.

The chain combines TRBV7-2 with TRBJ1-6, with D perhaps TRBD1 (5 bases). The CDR3 contains 15 residues. Germline CDR1 SGHTA, CDR2 FQGNSA. The V end lost 0 bases, the J end lost 10 bases, and 13 bases lay between the germline ends. The CDR3 loop is CASSLAHTGNSPLHF. CDR3 DNA: TGTGCCAGCAGCTTAGCGCACACAGGAAACTCACCCCTCCACTTT.

The chain carries TRBV25-1 and TRBJ2-7; the match to TRBD2 covers 11 bases. From germline, CDR1 is MGHDK and CDR2 SYGVNS. The CDR3 runs 15 residues. V trimming: 2 bases; J trimming: 5 bases; junction bases outside the gene matches: 5. The CDR3 spells CASSEGGTSGHEQYF. In DNA form, the CDR3 reads TGTGCCAGCAGTGAAGGGGGGACTAGCGGCCACGAGCAGTACTTC.

This chain joins TRBV19 and TRBJ1-5, with 9 bases that match TRBD1. The junction had 6 bases not matched to a gene; V was cut back by 11 bases and J by 4 bases. CDR1 and CDR2 from the germline V gene are LNHDA and SQIVND (reference sequence). This CDR3 spans 13 amino acids. The CDR3 is CASGQGWNQPQHF. In nucleotides, the CDR3 is TGTGCCTCGGGACAGGGATGGAATCAGCCCCAGCATTTT.

The chain joins TRBV10-3 to TRBJ1-1; the match to TRBD1 covers 9 bases. The CDR3 is 14 residues long. V shed 8 bases, J shed 3 bases, and the junction held 7 bases outside the gene matches. CDR1 is ENHRY, CDR2 SYGVKD, per germline. CDR3 amino acids: CAIRNRDRDTEAFF. In DNA form, the CDR3 reads TGTGCCATCCGCAACCGGGACAGGGACACTGAAGCTTTCTTT.

This clone appeared a single time. This chain links TRBV5-1 with TRBJ1-2, with 10 positions matching TRBD1. The CDR3 covers 14 residues. With 4 bases clipped from V and 8 bases from J, the junction kept 8 bases outside the gene matches. CDR1 SGHRS and CDR2 YFSETQ come from the germline V gene. The CDR3 nucleotides read TGCGCCAGCAGCCCCCGGACAGGGGGTGGAGGCTACACCTTC. It specifies CASSPRTGGGGYTF.

This chain connects TRBV6-5 to TRBJ1-2, with 10 nucleotides matching TRBD1. CDR3 length: 14 residues. CDR1 MNHEY and CDR2 SVGAGI come from the germline V gene. The J segment lost 4 bases and the V segment lost 6 bases, leaving 5 bases of the junction unmatched. CDR3 in DNA: TGTGCCAGCAGACCCGACAGGGGGCTCTATGGCTACACCTTC. Translation gives CASRPDRGLYGYTF.

The genes are TRBV3-1 (or the pseudogene TRBV3-2) and TRBJ1-4, with D possibly being TRBD1 (5 bases). The germline V and J ends were trimmed by 1 base and 7 bases, with 13 bases remaining between them. This CDR3 is built from 15 residues. Germline V lookup: CDR1 LGHDT, CDR2 YNNKEL (reference sequence). Here the CDR3 reads CASSQGQLQAEKLFF. CDR3 bases: TGTGCCAGCAGCCAAGGTCAGCTACAGGCTGAAAAACTGTTTTTT.

This rearrangement joins TRBV6-2 or TRBV6-3 to TRBJ2-2; D might be TRBD1 (5 bases). V gave up 6 bases and J gave up 6 bases, with 17 bases separating them. This CDR3 is 15 amino acids long. CDR1 and CDR2 (germline): MNHEY, SVGEGT. The chain's CDR3 is CASSHHQGGAGELFF. CDR3 bases: TGTGCCAGCAGCCACCATCAGGGTGGGGCCGGGGAGCTGTTTTTT.

V usage is TRBV7-8 and J usage is TRBJ1-5; possible D gene TRBD1, 6 bases. The CDR3 has 16 amino acids. In germline, CDR1 is SGHVS, CDR2 FQNEAQ. V was pared by 6 bases and J by 7 bases, with 22 bases between. This CDR3 is CASSTRDTALAQPQHF. The CDR3 DNA sequence: TGTGCCAGCAGTACCCGGGACACAGCTTTGGCACAGCCCCAGCATTTT.

This chain links TRBV2 with TRBJ1-3; D is uncertain. Germline V gene data show CDR1 as SNHLY and CDR2 as FYNNEI. V lost 7 bases to trimming and J lost 0 bases, with 10 bases between them. This CDR3 is built from 14 residues. The CDR3 loop is CASTFLVSGNTIYF. The CDR3 nucleotides are TGTGCCAGCACCTTCCTAGTCTCTGGAAACACCATATATTTT.

V and J are TRBV27 and TRBJ1-2, with 9 positions matching TRBD1. V lost 2 bases, J lost 8 bases, and 12 bases stayed unmatched. This CDR3 has 16 residues. The V gene's germline CDR1 is MNHEY and CDR2 SMNVEV (reference sequence). DNA of the CDR3: TGTGCCAGCAGTTTAATGGGACAGGGAGTCGTCAGAGGCTACACCTTC. Its protein product is CASSLMGQGVVRGYTF.

The chain is built from TRBV28 and TRBJ1-1, with 11 bases identical to TRBD1. This CDR3 has 16 amino acids. Trimming at V came to 5 bases and at J to 4 bases, leaving 9 bases not matched to a gene. Germline CDR1 and CDR2: MDHEN and SYDVKM. The CDR3: CASSSPGTGGGTEAFF. The CDR3 bases are TGTGCCAGCAGTAGTCCCGGGACAGGGGGTGGCACTGAAGCTTTCTTT. The variable domain in full, completed from reference TRBV28 and TRBJ1-1, reads DVKVTQSSRYLVKRTGEKVFLECVQDMDHENMFWYRQDPGLGLRLIYFSYDVKMKEKGDIPEGYSVSREKKERFSLILESASTNQTSMYLCASSSPGTGGGTEAFFGQGTRLTVV.

The J gene is TRBJ2-5, the V gene TRBV13; 7 bases are shared with TRBD1. V lost 4 bases, J lost 5 bases, and 13 bases stayed unmatched. The CDR3 contains 16 residues. Germline CDR1 is PRHDT and CDR2 is FYEKMQ (reference sequence). CDR3 residues: CASSSRLGGIRETQYF. CDR3 nucleotide sequence: TGTGCCAGCAGCTCGCGGCTAGGGGGCATACGGGAGACCCAGTACTTC. Looking up the rest from reference TRBV13 and TRBJ2-5 gives the full variable domain: AAGVIQSPRHLIKEKRETATLKCYPIPRHDTVYWYQQGPGQDPQFLISFYEKMQSDKGSIPDRFSAQQFSDYHSELNMSSLELGDSALYFCASSSRLGGIRETQYFGPGTRLLVL.

The J gene is TRBJ1-1, the V gene TRBV28; D perhaps matches TRBD1 (5 bases). The CDR3 loop spans 15 amino acids. V lost 6 bases and J 1 base, leaving 15 bases between the germline ends. Germline loops: CDR1 MDHEN, CDR2 SYDVKM. CDR3 region: CASRLDGGRNTEAFF. The CDR3 DNA reads as TGTGCCAGCAGGCTGGACGGGGGAAGGAACACTGAAGCTTTCTTT.